This TCR beta chain was sequenced for a study of cytomegalovirus exposure and HLA in healthy donors. Study in general: In a previous analysis, 120 million or so unique TCR beta sequences were found from about 190 million T cells. Study observations and caveats: Some highly shared sequence variants likely arose as a pipeline artifact. Reported performance of the classifier showed diagnosis of cytomegalovirus status with high specificity and sensitivity. Donors belonging to an Asian-associated ancestry cluster reportedly showed fewer N-insertions in productive TCRs than the roughly 670-donor mean, according to what a later analysis found.

The V segment lost 2 bases and the J segment 9 bases; nucleotides outside the gene matches: 10. The CDR3 consists of 15 residues. Germline lookup yields CDR1 SEHNR and CDR2 FQNEAQ (reference sequence). In regard to this clone: Its target is unknown.

PCR used 60 Vbeta primers and 13 Jbeta primers. Assay: immunoSEQ multiplex PCR; the TCRdb copy retains only in-frame clones and omits some. Among about 110,000 clones listed, approximately 80% were seen once. The chain uses TRBV7-9 and TRBJ2-1, with TRBD2 matching over 7 bases. Source material: PBMCs. This clonotype was obtained from a woman aged 18-29 years in good health and CMV-seropositive. The CDR3 nucleotides are TGTGCCAGCAGCTTACGGGAGGACGGGATGGGTGAGCAGTTCTTC. This encodes CASSLREDGMGEQFF.